This T cell receptor (beta chain) was obtained from a study of blood T cell repertoires in COVID-19. At the level of the study: T cells, B-cell-depleted T cells, or PBMCs provided the cDNA or gDNA that served as material.

In the source study's methods: Quantification of nucleated cells was approximated via reference gene primer amplification. TCRdb keeps only in-frame clones here, not all; method: immunoSEQ multiplex PCR. Clone size and the V and J calls come from that table; the DNA yielded D and trimming. The repertoire holds some 460,000 clones, with about 90% as singletons. Recovered Cohort 3 donors showed two negative PCRs, clearance, or symptom resolution. The V end lost 4 bases, the J end lost 4 bases, and 8 bases lay between the germline ends. Germline V CDR1 and CDR2: ENHRY, SYGVKD. The CDR3 covers 12 residues.

Sample: PBMCs or T cells enriched from blood (not recorded which). The J gene is TRBJ2-7, the V gene TRBV10-3; D may be TRBD2 (5 bases). This clonotype was obtained from a woman in her late teens or twenties who had recovered from COVID-19. For the CDR3, the DNA is TGTGCCATCAGTGGAGGGAAATACGAGCAGTACTTC. Translating gives CAISGGKYEQYF.